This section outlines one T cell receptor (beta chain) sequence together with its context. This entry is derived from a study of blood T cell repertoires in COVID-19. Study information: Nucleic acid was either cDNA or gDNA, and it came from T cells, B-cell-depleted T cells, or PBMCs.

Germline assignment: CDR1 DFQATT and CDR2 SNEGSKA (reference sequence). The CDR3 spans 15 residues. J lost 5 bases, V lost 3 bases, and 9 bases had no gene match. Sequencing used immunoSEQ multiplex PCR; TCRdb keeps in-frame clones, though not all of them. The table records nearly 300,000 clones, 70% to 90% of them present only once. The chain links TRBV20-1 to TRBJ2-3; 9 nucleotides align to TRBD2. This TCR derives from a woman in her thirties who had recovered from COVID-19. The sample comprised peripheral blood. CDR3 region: CSASGPSGEQDTQYF. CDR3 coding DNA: TGCAGTGCTAGTGGGCCTAGCGGGGAGCAAGATACGCAGTATTTT.